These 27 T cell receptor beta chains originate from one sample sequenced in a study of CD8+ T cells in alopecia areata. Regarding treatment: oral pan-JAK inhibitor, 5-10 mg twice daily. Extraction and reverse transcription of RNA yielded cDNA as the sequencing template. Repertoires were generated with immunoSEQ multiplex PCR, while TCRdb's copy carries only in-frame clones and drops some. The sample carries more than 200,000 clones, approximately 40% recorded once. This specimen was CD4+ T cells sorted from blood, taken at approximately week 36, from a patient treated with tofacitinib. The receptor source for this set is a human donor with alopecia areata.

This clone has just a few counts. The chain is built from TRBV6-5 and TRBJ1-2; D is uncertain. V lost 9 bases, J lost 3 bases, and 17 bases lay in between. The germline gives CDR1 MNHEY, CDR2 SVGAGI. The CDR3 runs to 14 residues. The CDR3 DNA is TGTGCCAGGACCTTCACACGGGTGGACTATGGCTACACCTTC. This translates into CARTFTRVDYGYTF.

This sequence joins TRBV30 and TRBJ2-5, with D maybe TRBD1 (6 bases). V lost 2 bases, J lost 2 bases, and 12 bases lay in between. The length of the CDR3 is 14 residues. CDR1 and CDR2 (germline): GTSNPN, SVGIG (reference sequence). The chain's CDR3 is CAWSRPDRQETQYF. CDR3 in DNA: TGTGCCTGGAGTCGACCGGACAGACAAGAGACCCAGTACTTC.

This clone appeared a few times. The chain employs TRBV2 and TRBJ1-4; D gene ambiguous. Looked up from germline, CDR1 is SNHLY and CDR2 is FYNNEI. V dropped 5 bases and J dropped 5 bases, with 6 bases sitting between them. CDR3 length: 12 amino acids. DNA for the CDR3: TGTGCCAGCAGTCGGACGAATGAAAAACTGTTTTTT. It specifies CASSRTNEKLFF.

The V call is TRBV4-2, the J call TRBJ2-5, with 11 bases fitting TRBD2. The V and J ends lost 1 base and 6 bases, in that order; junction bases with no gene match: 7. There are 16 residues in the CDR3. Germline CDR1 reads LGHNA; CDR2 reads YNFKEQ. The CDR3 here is CASSQGVAGGPKTQYF. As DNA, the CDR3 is TGTGCCAGCAGCCAAGGCGTAGCGGGAGGGCCCAAGACCCAGTACTTC.

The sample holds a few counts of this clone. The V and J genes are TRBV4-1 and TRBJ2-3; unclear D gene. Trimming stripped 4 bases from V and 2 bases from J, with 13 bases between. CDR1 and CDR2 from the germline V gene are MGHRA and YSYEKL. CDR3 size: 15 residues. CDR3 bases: TGCGCCAGCAGCCCTTCAAAGCACTCCACAGATACGCAGTATTTT. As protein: CASSPSKHSTDTQYF.

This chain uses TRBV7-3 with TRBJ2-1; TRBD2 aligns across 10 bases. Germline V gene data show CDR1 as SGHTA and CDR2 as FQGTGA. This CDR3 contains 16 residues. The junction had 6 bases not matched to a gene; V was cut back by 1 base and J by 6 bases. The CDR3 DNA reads TGTGCCAGCAGCTTAAGGGTAGCGGGAGGATCCAATGAGCAGTTCTTC. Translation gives CASSLRVAGGSNEQFF.

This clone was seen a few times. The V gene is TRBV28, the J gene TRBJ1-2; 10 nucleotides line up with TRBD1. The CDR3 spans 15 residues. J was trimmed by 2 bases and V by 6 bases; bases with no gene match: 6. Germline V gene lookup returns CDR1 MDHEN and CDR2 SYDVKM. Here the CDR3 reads CASSTSGQGNYGYTF. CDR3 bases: TGTGCCAGCAGCACCTCGGGACAGGGGAACTATGGCTACACCTTC.

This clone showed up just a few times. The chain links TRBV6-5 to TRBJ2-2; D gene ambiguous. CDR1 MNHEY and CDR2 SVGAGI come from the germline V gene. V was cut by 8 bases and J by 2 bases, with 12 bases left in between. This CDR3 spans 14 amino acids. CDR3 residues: CASRALPNTGELFF. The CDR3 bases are TGTGCCAGCCGGGCCCTCCCCAACACCGGGGAGCTGTTTTTT.

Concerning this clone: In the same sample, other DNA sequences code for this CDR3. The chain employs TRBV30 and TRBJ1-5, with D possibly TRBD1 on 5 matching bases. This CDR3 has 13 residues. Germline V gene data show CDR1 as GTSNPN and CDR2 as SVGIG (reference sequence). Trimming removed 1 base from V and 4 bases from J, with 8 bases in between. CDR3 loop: CAWSGQGNQPQHF. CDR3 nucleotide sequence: TGTGCCTGGAGTGGGCAGGGAAATCAGCCCCAGCATTTT.

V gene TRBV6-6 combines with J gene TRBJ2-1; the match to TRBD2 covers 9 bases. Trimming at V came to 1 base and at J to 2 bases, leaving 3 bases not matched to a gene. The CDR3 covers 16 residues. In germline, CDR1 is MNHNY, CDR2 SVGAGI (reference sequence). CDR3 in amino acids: CASSYWASGTYNEQFF. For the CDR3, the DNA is TGTGCCAGCAGTTACTGGGCTAGCGGGACCTACAATGAGCAGTTCTTC.

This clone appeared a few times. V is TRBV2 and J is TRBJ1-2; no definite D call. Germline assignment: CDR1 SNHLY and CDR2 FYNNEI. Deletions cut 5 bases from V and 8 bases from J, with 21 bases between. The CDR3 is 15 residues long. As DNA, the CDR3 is TGTGCCAGCAGTACCCTTCAGAGTTTTGGTGGAGGCTACACCTTC. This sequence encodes CASSTLQSFGGGYTF.

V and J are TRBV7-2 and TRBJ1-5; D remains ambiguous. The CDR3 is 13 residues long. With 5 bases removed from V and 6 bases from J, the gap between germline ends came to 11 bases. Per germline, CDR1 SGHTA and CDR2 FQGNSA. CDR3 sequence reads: CASSPYWGQPQHF. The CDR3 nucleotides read TGTGCCAGCAGCCCCTACTGGGGTCAGCCCCAGCATTTT.

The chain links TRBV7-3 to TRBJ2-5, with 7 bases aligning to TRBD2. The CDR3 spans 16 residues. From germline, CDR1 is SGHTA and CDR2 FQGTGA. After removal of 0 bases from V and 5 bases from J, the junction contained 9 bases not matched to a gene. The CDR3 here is CASSLTGRAVRETQYF. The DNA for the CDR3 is TGTGCCAGCAGCTTAACAGGGAGGGCAGTCCGGGAGACCCAGTACTTC. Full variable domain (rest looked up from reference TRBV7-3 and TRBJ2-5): GAGVSQTPSNKVTEKGKYVELRCDPISGHTALYWYRQSLGQGPEFLIYFQGTGAADDSGLPNDRFFAVRPEGSVSTLKIQRTERGDSAVYLCASSLTGRAVRETQYFGPGTRLLVL.

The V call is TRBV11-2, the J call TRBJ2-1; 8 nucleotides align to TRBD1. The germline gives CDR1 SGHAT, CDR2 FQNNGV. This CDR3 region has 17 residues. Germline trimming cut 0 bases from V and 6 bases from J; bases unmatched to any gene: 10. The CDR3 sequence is CASSLDVPDRDTNEQFF. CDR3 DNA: TGTGCCAGCAGCTTAGATGTTCCGGACAGGGACACCAATGAGCAGTTCTTC.

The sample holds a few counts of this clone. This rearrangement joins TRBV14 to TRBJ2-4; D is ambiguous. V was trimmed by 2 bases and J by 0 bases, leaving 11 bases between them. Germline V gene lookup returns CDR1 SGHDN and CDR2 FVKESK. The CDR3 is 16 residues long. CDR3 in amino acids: CASSQTRSLAKNIQYF. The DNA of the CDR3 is TGTGCCAGCAGCCAAACGCGGTCCCTAGCCAAAAACATTCAGTACTTC. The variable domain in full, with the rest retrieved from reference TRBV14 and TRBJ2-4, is EAGVTQFPSHSVIEKGQTVTLRCDPISGHDNLYWYRRVMGKEIKFLLHFVKESKQDESGMPNNRFLAERTGGTYSTLKVQPAELEDSGVYFCASSQTRSLAKNIQYFGAGTRLSVL.

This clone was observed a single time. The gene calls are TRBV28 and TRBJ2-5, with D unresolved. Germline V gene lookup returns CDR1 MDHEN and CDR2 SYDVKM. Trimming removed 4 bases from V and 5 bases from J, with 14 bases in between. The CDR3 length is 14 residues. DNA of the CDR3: TGTGCCAGCAGTTCACCAAGGGTCTCTGAGACCCAGTACTTC. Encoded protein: CASSSPRVSETQYF.

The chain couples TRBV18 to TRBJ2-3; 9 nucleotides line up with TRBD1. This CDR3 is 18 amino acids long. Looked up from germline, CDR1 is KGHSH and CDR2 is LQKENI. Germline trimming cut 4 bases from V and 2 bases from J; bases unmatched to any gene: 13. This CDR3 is CASSLISGQGSVTDTQYF. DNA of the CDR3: TGTGCCAGCTCACTGATCTCGGGACAGGGATCGGTCACAGATACGCAGTATTTT.

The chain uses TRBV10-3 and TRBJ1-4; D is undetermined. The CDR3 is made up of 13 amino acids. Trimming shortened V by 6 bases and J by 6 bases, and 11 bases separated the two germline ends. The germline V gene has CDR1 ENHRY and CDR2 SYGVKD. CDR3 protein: CAIRDREDEKLFF. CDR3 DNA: TGTGCCATCAGAGACCGGGAGGATGAAAAACTGTTTTTT.

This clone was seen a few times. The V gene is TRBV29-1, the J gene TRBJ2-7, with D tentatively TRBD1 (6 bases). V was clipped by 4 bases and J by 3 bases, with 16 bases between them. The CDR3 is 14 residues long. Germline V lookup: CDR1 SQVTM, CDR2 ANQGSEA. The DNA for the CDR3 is TGCAGCGTTGGGGCCGGGACACCGTACTACGAGCAGTACTTC. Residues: CSVGAGTPYYEQYF.

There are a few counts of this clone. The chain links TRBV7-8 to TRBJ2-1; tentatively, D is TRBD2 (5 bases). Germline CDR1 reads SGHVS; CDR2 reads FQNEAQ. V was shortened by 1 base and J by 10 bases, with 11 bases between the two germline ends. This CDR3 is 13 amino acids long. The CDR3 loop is CASSLGERREQFF. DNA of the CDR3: TGTGCCAGCAGCTTAGGGGAGCGCCGAGAGCAGTTCTTC.

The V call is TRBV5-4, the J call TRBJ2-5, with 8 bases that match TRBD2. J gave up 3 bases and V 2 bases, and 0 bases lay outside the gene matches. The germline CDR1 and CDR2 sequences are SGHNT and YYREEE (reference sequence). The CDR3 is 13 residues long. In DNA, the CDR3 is TGTGCCAGCAGCTTCGGGAGGGAAGAGACCCAGTACTTC. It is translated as CASSFGREETQYF.

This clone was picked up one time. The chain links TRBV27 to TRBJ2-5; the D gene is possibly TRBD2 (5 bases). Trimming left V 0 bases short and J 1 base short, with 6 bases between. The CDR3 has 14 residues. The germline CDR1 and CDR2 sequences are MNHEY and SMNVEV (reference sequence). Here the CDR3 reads CASSLSRAQETQYF. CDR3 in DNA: TGTGCCAGCAGTTTATCGCGGGCCCAAGAGACCCAGTACTTC.

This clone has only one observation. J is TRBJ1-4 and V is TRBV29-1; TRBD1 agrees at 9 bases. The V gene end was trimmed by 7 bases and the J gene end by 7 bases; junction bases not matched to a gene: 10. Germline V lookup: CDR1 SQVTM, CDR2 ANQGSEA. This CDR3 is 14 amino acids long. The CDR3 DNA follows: TGCAGCGCATCCTCCCGGGACAGGGCTGAAAAACTGTTTTTT. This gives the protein CSASSRDRAEKLFF.

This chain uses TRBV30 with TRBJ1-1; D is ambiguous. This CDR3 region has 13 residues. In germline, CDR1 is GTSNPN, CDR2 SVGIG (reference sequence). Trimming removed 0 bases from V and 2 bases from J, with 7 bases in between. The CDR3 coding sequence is TGTGCCTGGAGTGTTTGGGCAAACACTGAAGCTTTCTTT. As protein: CAWSVWANTEAFF.

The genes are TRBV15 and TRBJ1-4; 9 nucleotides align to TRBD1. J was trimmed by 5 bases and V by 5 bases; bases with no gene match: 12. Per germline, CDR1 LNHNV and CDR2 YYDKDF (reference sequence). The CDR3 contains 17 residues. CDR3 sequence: CATSEEVIGTGNEKLFF. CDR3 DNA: TGTGCCACCAGCGAAGAGGTCATCGGGACAGGGAATGAAAAACTGTTTTTT.

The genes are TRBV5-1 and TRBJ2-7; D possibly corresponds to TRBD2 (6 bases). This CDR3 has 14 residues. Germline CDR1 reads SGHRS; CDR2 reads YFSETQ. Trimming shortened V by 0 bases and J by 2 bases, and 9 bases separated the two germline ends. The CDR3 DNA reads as TGCGCCAGCAGCTTGGTAGGCGGGACCTACGAGCAGTACTTC. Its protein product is CASSLVGGTYEQYF.

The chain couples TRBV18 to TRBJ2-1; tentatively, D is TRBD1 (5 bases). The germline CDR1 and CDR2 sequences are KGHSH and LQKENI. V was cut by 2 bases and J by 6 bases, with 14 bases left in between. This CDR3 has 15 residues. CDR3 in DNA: TGTGCCAGCTCACCAGGGCAGGGTAACTCCAATGAGCAGTTCTTC. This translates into CASSPGQGNSNEQFF.